The 11 T cell receptor beta chains in this list originate from one sample, sequenced in a study of T-cell memory formation after mild COVID-19. TCRdb called the 5' RACE reads again in MiXCR, with one record for every CDR3 protein. Counted here are 350,000 to 500,000 distinct CDR3 sequences, less than 25% occurring once; the ten biggest clones make up around 12%. Material for sequencing was PBMCs or a T cell subset sorted from them (not recorded which). The receptors shown here come from an adult woman who had mild COVID-19 (a few samples of this study predate the infection). Cell type and time point are not known.

V usage is TRBV27 and J usage is TRBJ2-7; 9 bases agree with TRBD1. Germline assignment: CDR1 MNHEY and CDR2 SMNVEV (reference sequence). The V segment lost 6 bases and the J segment 8 bases; nucleotides outside the gene matches: 8. The CDR3 totals 13 residues. CDR3 sequence reads: CASSQRTGVKQYF. CDR3 coding DNA: TGTGCCAGCAGCCAAAGGACAGGGGTTAAGCAGTACTTC.

This chain uses TRBV2 with TRBJ1-2; no clear D. Germline V lookup: CDR1 SNHLY, CDR2 FYNNEI. The CDR3 runs to 15 residues. V was trimmed by 0 bases and J by 4 bases, leaving 12 bases between them. CDR3: CASSEAGSRAYGYTF. The CDR3 nucleotides read TGTGCCAGCAGTGAAGCCGGATCCCGGGCCTATGGCTACACCTTC. Filled out from reference TRBV2 and TRBJ1-2, the complete variable domain reads EPEVTQTPSHQVTQMGQEVILRCVPISNHLYFYWYRQILGQKVEFLVSFYNNEISEKSEIFDDQFSVERPDGSNFTLKIRSTKLEDSAMYFCASSEAGSRAYGYTFGSGTRLTVV.

This chain uses TRBV24-1 with TRBJ2-5; tentatively, D is TRBD2 (5 bases). The length of the CDR3 is 14 residues. CDR1 is KGHDR, CDR2 SFDVKD, per germline. Trimming took off 0 bases at V and 4 bases at J, with 8 bases between the two ends. CDR3: CATSDLIGGETQYF. The CDR3 region has the DNA TGTGCCACCAGTGATTTGATAGGAGGAGAGACCCAGTACTTC.

The gene calls are TRBV25-1 and TRBJ2-7, with D tentatively TRBD2 (6 bases). This CDR3 has 12 amino acids. CDR1 is MGHDK and CDR2 is SYGVNS in the germline V gene. The V and J ends lost 4 bases and 5 bases respectively, with 9 bases between them. DNA of the CDR3: TGTGCCAGCAGTGCCGGGGAGGACGAGCAGTACTTC. Amino acids: CASSAGEDEQYF.

This chain uses TRBV25-1 with TRBJ2-7; 9 nucleotides line up with TRBD2. Per the germline V gene, CDR1 is MGHDK and CDR2 is SYGVNS. The CDR3 runs 17 residues. V was clipped by 5 bases and J by 5 bases; unmatched bases: 16. The CDR3 nucleotides read TGTGCCAGCAGTCCCGCGGGGGGGGTCGGCCCACAGGACGAGCAGTACTTC. Its translation is CASSPAGGVGPQDEQYF.

The rearrangement uses TRBV5-1 and TRBJ2-1; D is undetermined. The CDR3 has 13 amino acids. V lost 0 bases and J 3 bases, leaving 4 bases between the germline ends. CDR1 is SGHRS and CDR2 is YFSETQ in the germline V gene. The CDR3 nucleotides are TGCGCCAGCAGCTTGGACGACTACAATGAGCAGTTCTTC. It encodes CASSLDDYNEQFF.

A word on this clonotype: The limits of the CDR3 on the DNA are not certain, so only TCRdb's listed CDR3 is given. The chain carries TRBV12-1 and TRBJ2-4. TRBV12-1 is tagged as a pseudogene. The CDR3 is 16 amino acids long, termini counted. The CDR3 region is CASSFAAGSGKNIQYF.

The chain couples TRBV7-8 to TRBJ1-2; D unclear. The length of the CDR3 is 17 residues. V was pared by 5 bases and J by 2 bases, with 21 bases between. The germline CDR1 and CDR2 sequences are SGHVS and FQNEAQ. CDR3 nucleotide sequence: TGTGCCAGCAGCCTAGAATCCTTCGGACTGGGGAACTATGGCTACACCTTC. Protein: CASSLESFGLGNYGYTF. The whole variable domain, remainder taken from reference TRBV7-8 and TRBJ1-2, is GAGVSQSPRYKVAKRGQDVALRCDPISGHVSLFWYQQALGQGPEFLTYFQNEAQLDKSGLPSDRFFAERPEGSVSTLKIQRTQQEDSAVYLCASSLESFGLGNYGYTFGSGTRLTVV.

This clonotype was seen a handful of times. This chain uses TRBV29-1 with TRBJ2-1; D uncertain. The CDR3 is made up of 13 amino acids. Trimming took 4 bases from V and 0 from J, leaving 7 bases between them. Germline V gives CDR1 SQVTM, CDR2 ANQGSEA. Written as DNA, the CDR3 is TGCAGCGTTGTTGGAAGCTCCTACAATGAGCAGTTCTTC. Encoded protein: CSVVGSSYNEQFF.

The chain has TRBV9 and TRBJ2-2; 7 bases line up with TRBD1. With 1 base clipped from V and 2 bases from J, the junction kept 2 bases outside the gene matches. This CDR3 has 15 amino acids. Germline V gene lookup returns CDR1 SGDLS and CDR2 YYNGEE. The CDR3 loop reads CASSVTGANTGELFF. The CDR3 DNA is TGTGCCAGCAGCGTAACAGGGGCTAACACCGGGGAGCTGTTTTTT.

The table lists this clonotype with a few counts. V gene TRBV15 combines with J gene TRBJ2-7; D gene uncertain. V was shortened by 4 bases and J by 6 bases, with 10 bases between the two germline ends. The CDR3 is made up of 12 amino acids. Germline V lookup: CDR1 LNHNV, CDR2 YYDKDF (reference sequence). The CDR3 DNA reads TGTGCCACCAGCACCAAGGGTGGCGAGCAGTACTTC. Translation: CATSTKGGEQYF.